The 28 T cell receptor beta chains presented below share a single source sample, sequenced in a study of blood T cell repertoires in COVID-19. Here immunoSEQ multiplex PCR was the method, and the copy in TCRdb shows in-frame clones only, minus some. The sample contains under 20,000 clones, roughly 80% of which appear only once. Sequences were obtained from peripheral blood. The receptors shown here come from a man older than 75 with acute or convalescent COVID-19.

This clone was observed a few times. The CDR3 DNA sequence: TGTGCCAGCAGCGGATCCGGGACAGTGAACACTGAAGCTTTCTTT. Protein: CASSGSGTVNTEAFF. The chain couples TRBV9 to TRBJ1-1; 7 nucleotides line up with TRBD1. The ends lost 3 bases at V and 0 bases at J; junction bases unmatched: 5. CDR1 and CDR2 (germline): SGDLS, YYNGEE. The CDR3 covers 15 residues.

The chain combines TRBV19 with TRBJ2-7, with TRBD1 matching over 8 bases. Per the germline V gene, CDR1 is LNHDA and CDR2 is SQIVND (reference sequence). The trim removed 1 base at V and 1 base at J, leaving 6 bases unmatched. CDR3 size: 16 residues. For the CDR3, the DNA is TGTGCCAGTAGTATAGGCGGGACAGGTATTTCCTACGAGCAGTACTTC. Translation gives CASSIGGTGISYEQYF.

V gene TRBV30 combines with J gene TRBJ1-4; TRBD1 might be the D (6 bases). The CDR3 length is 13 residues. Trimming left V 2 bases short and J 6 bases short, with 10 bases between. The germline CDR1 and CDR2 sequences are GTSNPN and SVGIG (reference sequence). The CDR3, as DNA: TGTGCCTGGAGTTCTTGGACAGATGAAAAACTGTTTTTT. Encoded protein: CAWSSWTDEKLFF.

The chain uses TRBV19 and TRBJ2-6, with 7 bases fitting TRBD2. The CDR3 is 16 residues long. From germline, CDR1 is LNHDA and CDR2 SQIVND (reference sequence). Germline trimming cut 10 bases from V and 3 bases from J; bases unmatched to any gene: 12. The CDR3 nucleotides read TGTGCCATTGGAGACCACCCGGGGGGTGGGGCCAACGTCCTGACTTTC. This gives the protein CAIGDHPGGGANVLTF.

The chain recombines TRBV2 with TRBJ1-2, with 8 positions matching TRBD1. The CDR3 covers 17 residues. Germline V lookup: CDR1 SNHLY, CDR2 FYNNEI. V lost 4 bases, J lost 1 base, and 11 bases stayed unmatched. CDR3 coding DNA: TGTGCCAGCAGTGCGGGAGCGGGACAGGTCATTAACTATGGCTACACCTTC. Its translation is CASSAGAGQVINYGYTF.

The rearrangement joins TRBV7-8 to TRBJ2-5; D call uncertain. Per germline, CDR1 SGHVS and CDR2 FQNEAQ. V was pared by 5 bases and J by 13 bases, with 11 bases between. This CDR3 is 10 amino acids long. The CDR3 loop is CASSPSPPYF. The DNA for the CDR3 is TGTGCCAGCAGCCCCTCCCCTCCGTACTTC. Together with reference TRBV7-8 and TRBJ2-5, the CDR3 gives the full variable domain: GAGVSQSPRYKVAKRGQDVALRCDPISGHVSLFWYQQALGQGPEFLTYFQNEAQLDKSGLPSDRFFAERPEGSVSTLKIQRTQQEDSAVYLCASSPSPPYFGPGTRLLVL.

CDR3 bases: TGTGCCAGCAGCTTGGCATTAGGGACAATGAACACCGGGGAGCTGTTTTTT. Its translation: CASSLALGTMNTGELFF. The chain carries TRBV5-6 and TRBJ2-2, with D possibly matching TRBD1 (6 bases). Germline CDR1 reads SGHDT; CDR2 reads YYEEEE. Trimming took off 0 bases at V and 1 base at J, with 13 bases between the two ends. CDR3 length: 17 amino acids.

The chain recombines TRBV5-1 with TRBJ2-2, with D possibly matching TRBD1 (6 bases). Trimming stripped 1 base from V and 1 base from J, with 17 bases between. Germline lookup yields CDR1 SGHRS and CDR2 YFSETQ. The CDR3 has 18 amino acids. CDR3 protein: CASSLPIGTGKNTGELFF. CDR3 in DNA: TGCGCCAGCAGCTTGCCTATAGGAACAGGGAAGAACACCGGGGAGCTGTTTTTT.

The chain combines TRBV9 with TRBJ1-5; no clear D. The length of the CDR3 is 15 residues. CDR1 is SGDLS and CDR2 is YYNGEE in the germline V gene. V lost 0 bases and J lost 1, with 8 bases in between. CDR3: CASSVGGESNQPQHF. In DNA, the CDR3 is TGTGCCAGCAGCGTAGGAGGAGAGAGCAATCAGCCCCAGCATTTT.

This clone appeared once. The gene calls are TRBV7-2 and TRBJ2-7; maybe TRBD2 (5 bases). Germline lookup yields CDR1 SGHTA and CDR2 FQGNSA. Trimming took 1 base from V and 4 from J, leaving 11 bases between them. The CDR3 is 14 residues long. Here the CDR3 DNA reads TGTGCCAGCAGCTTAGTCTCCGGGGAATACGAGCAGTACTTC. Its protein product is CASSLVSGEYEQYF.

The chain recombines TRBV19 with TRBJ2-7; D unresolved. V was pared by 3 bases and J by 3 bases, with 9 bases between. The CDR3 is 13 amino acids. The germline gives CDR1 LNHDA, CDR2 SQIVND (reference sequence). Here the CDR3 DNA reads TGTGCCAGTAGTATGAAAGTACTCTACGAGCAGTACTTC. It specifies CASSMKVLYEQYF.

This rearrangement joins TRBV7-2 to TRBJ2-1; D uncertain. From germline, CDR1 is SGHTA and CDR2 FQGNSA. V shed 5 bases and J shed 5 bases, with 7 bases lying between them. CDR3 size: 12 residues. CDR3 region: CASSPRDNEQFF. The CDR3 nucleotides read TGTGCCAGCAGCCCCCGTGACAATGAGCAGTTCTTC.

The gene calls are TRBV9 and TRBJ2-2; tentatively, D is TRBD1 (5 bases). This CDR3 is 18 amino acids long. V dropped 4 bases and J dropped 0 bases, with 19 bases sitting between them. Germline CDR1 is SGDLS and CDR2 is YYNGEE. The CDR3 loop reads CASSSYGGANANTGELFF. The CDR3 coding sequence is TGTGCCAGCAGCTCCTACGGTGGGGCGAACGCGAACACCGGGGAGCTGTTTTTT.

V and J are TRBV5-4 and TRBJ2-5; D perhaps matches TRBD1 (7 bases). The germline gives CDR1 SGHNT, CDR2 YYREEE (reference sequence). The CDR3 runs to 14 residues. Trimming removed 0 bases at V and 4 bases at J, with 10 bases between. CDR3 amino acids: CASSLAGGGETQYF. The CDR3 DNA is TGTGCCAGCAGCTTGGCAGGGGGAGGAGAGACCCAGTACTTC.

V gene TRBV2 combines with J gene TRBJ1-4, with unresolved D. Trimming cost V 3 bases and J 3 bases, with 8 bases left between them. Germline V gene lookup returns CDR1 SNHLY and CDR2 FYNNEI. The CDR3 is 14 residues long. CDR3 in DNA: TGTGCCAGCAGTGAGGGCGGGGCTAATGAAAAACTGTTTTTT. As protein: CASSEGGANEKLFF.

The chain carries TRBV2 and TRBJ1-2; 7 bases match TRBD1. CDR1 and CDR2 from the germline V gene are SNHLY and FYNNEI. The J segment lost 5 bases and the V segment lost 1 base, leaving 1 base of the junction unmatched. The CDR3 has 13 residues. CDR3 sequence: CASSEGGQYGYTF. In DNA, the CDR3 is TGTGCCAGCAGTGAAGGGGGACAGTATGGCTACACCTTC.

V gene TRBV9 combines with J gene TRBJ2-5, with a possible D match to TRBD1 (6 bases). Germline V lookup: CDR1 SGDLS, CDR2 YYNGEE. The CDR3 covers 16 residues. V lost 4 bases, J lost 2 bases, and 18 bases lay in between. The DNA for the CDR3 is TGTGCCAGCAGCTTAAGCACAGGGTATGGACAAGAGACCCAGTACTTC. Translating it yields CASSLSTGYGQETQYF. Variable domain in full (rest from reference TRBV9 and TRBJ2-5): DSGVTQTPKHLITATGQRVTLRCSPRSGDLSVYWYQQSLDQGLQFLIQYYNGEERAKGNILERFSAQQFPDLHSELNLSSLELGDSALYFCASSLSTGYGQETQYFGPGTRLLVL.

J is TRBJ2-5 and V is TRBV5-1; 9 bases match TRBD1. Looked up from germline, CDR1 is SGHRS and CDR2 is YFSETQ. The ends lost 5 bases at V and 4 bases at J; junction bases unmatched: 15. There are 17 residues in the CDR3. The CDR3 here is CASSPPQLQGAGETQYF. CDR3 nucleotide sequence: TGCGCCAGCAGTCCCCCGCAGCTACAGGGGGCAGGAGAGACCCAGTACTTC. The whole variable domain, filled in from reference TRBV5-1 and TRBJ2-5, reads KAGVTQTPRYLIKTRGQQVTLSCSPISGHRSVSWYQQTPGQGLQFLFEYFSETQRNKGNFPGRFSGRQFSNSRSEMNVSTLELGDSALYLCASSPPQLQGAGETQYFGPGTRLLVL.

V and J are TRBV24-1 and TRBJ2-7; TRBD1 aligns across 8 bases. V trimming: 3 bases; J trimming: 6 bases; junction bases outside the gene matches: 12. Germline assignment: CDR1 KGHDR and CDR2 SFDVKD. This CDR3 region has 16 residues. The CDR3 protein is CATSDPPETGVTEQYF. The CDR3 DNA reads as TGTGCCACCAGTGATCCCCCGGAGACAGGGGTAACCGAGCAGTACTTC.

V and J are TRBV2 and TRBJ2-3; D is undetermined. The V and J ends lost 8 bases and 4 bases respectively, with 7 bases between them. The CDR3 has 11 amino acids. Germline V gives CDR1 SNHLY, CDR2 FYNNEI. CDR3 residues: CASSQADTQYF. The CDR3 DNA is TGTGCCAGCTCGCAGGCAGATACGCAGTATTTT.

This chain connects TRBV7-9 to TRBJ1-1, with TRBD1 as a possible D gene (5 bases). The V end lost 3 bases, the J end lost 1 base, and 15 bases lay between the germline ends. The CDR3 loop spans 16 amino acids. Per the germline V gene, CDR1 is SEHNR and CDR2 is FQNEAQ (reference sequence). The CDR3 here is CASSLGQGSGNTEAFF. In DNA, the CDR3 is TGTGCCAGCAGCTTGGGGCAGGGTAGCGGGAACACTGAAGCTTTCTTT.

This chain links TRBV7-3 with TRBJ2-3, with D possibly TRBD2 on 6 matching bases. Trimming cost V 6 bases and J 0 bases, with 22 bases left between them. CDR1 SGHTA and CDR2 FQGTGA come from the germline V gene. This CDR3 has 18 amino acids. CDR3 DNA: TGTGCCAGCAGTGAGGCGGCCATTGGGAGGAGTAGCACAGATACGCAGTATTTT. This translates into CASSEAAIGRSSTDTQYF.

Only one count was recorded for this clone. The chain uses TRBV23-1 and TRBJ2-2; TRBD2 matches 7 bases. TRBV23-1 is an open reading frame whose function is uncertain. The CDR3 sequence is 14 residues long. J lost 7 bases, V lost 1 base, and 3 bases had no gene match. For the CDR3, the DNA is TGCGCCAGCAGTCAATGGGGGAGGGACGGGGAGCTGTTTTTT. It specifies CASSQWGRDGELFF.

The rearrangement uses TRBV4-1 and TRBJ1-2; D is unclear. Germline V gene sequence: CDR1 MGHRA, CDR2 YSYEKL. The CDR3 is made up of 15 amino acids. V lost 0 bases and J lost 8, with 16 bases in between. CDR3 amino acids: CASSQDREGMIGYTF. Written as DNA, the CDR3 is TGCGCCAGCAGCCAAGATAGGGAGGGAATGATAGGCTACACCTTC.

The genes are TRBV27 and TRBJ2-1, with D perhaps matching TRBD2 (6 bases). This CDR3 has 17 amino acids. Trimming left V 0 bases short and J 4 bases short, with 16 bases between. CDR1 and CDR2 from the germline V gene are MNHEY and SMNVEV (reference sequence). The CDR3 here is CASSLSRPAGLYNEQFF. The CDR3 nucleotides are TGTGCCAGCAGTTTATCCCGGCCTGCGGGGTTATACAATGAGCAGTTCTTC.

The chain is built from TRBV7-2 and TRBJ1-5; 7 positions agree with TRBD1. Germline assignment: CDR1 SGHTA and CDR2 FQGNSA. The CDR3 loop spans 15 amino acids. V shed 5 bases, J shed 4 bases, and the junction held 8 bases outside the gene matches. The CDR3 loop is CASSPIQGRNQPQHF. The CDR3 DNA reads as TGTGCCAGCAGCCCAATACAGGGGCGGAATCAGCCCCAGCATTTT.

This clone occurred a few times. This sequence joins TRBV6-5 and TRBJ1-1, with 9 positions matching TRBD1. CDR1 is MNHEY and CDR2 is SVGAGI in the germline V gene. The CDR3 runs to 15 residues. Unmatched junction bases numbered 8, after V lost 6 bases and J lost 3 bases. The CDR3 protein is CASRRTGDPDTEAFF. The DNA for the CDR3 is TGTGCCAGCAGACGGACAGGGGATCCGGACACTGAAGCTTTCTTT.

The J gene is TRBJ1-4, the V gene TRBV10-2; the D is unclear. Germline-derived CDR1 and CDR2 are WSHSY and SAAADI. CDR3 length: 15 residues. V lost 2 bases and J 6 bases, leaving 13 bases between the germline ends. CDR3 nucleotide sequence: TGCGCCAGCAGTGAGAGAGCGGGGATGGATGAAAAACTGTTTTTT. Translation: CASSERAGMDEKLFF.